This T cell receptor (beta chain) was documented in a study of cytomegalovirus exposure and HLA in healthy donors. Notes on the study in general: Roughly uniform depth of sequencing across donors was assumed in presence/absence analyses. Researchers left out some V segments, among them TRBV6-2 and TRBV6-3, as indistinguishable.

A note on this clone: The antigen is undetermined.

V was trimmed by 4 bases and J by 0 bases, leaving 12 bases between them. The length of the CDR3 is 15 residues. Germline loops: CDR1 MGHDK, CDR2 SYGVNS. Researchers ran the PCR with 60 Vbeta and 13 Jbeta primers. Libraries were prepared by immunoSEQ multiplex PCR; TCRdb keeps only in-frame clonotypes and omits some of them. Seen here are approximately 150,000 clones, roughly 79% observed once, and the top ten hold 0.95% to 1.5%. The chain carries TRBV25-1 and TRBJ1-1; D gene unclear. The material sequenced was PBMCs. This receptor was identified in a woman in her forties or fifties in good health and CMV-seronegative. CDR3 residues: CASSAGIRMNTEAFF. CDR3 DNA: TGTGCCAGCAGTGCGGGGATACGCATGAACACTGAAGCTTTCTTT.